This T cell receptor (beta chain) was identified in a study of neoadjuvant nivolumab and ipilimumab in lung cancer. For the study at large: Patients got nivolumab 3 mg/kg on days 1, 15 and 29; combination added ipilimumab 1 mg/kg day 1. The study, taken as a whole, reports: Pretherapy blood TCR richness correlated positively with resected tumor richness. Only two of four nivolumab-treated tumors gained richness and clonality by surgery.

Sequencing was performed with immunoSEQ multiplex PCR; in TCRdb, only in-frame clones are kept and a portion is missing. The sample shows tens of thousands of clones, about 85% of them seen only once. The CDR3 spans 16 residues. CDR1 is SGHRS, CDR2 YFSETQ, per germline. Deletions cut 4 bases from V and 0 bases from J, with 15 bases between. On this clone: The antigen is not known.

Specimen: peripheral blood, collected before neoadjuvant nivolumab, alone or with ipilimumab. This TCR was sampled from an adult with non-small cell lung cancer. The chain uses TRBV5-1 and TRBJ2-3, with D possibly called TRBD1 or TRBD2 (5 bases each). In DNA form, the CDR3 reads TGCGCCAGCAGCGGGGGACCGGCAGGGAGCACAGATACGCAGTATTTT. It encodes CASSGGPAGSTDTQYF.